This T cell receptor beta chain was recovered during a study of beta chain features in type 1 diabetes. Overall study: The patient and healthy donor groups were comparable for age, gender and cell yields.

Study conclusions and caveats: Whatever favoring of shorter templates PCR might show would apply equally to patients and controls. Patients with Type 1 diabetes showed moderately but significantly shorter TCRB CDR3s in all four CD4+ subsets. Healthy donors had naive, central memory and Treg TCRB repertoires that appeared less similar than those seen among patients.

Expressed TCRB transcripts were sequenced because the entire RNA isolate underwent reverse transcription. Regulatory, naive and central memory T cell samples averaged roughly 4 million reads. Clones were read by immunoSEQ multiplex PCR, and TCRdb kept only the in-frame ones, dropping some. In the table there are tens of thousands of clones, less than 55% of which are singletons. In the case of this clone: As yet, its antigen is unknown.

This TCR came from a man aged 30-40 years with type 1 diabetes. Sequenced input: Tregs from blood.

CDR3 loop: CASSPNTVRGRGYTF. The CDR3 coding sequence is TGTGCCAGCAGCCCCAACACAGTAAGGGGTCGGGGCTACACCTTC. The chain has TRBV6-5 and TRBJ1-2; D possibly corresponds to TRBD1 (5 bases). The CDR3 is 15 residues long. V was trimmed by 6 bases and J by 8 bases, leaving 22 bases between them. Germline V gene sequence: CDR1 MNHEY, CDR2 SVGAGI.